Shown below are 26 T cell receptor beta chains from a single sample sequenced in a study of cytomegalovirus exposure and HLA in healthy donors. The repertoire was sequenced with immunoSEQ multiplex PCR; TCRdb's copy has only in-frame clones and lacks some. The sample shows approximately 72,000 clones, about 93% of them seen only once. The material sequenced was PBMCs. Every receptor here comes from a woman aged 18 to 35 in good health and CMV-seronegative.

CDR3 nucleotides: TGTGCCAGCAGGTCATCCGTCAGAATGAACACCGGGGAGCTGTTTTTT. Translation: CASRSSVRMNTGELFF. The genes are TRBV27 and TRBJ2-2; D uncertain. The V gene lost 6 bases and the J gene lost 1 base, with 15 bases spanning the gap. CDR1 is MNHEY and CDR2 is SMNVEV in the germline V gene (reference sequence). The CDR3 length is 16 residues.

The chain uses TRBV11-3 and TRBJ2-3; 9 bases line up with TRBD2. The germline gives CDR1 SGHNT, CDR2 YENEEA. V lost 5 bases and J lost 0; bases outside the gene matches: 3. This CDR3 region has 15 residues. CDR3 bases: TGTGCCAGCAGCCGCGGGGGGGCTAGCACAGATACGCAGTATTTT. Translated: CASSRGGASTDTQYF.

The chain is built from TRBV9 and TRBJ2-7; TRBD1 agrees at 9 bases. The CDR3 has 15 residues. V was clipped by 0 bases and J by 1 base; unmatched bases: 2. Germline CDR1 reads SGDLS; CDR2 reads YYNGEE. The CDR3 protein is CASSVGGTGSYEQYF. CDR3 sequence (DNA): TGTGCCAGCAGCGTAGGAGGGACAGGGTCCTACGAGCAGTACTTC.

The chain uses TRBV11-2 and TRBJ1-2; 7 nucleotides line up with TRBD1. V trimming: 5 bases; J trimming: 2 bases; junction bases outside the gene matches: 11. This CDR3 contains 16 residues. The germline CDR1 and CDR2 sequences are SGHAT and FQNNGV. The CDR3 DNA is TGTGCCAGCAGCGGATGGACAGGAGGGATGAACTATGGCTACACCTTC. Amino acids: CASSGWTGGMNYGYTF.

The count of this clone is one. The chain uses TRBV11-2 and TRBJ2-7, with 11 bases fitting TRBD2. The V gene's germline CDR1 is SGHAT and CDR2 FQNNGV. This CDR3 is 15 amino acids long. The V gene end was trimmed by 5 bases and the J gene end by 0 bases; junction bases not matched to a gene: 3. The CDR3 DNA follows: TGTGCCAGCAGCCCTAGCGGGGGGATCTCCTACGAGCAGTACTTC. Translation gives CASSPSGGISYEQYF.

The rearrangement joins TRBV5-1 to TRBJ1-2, with 9 bases fitting TRBD1. The J segment lost 2 bases and the V segment lost 4 bases, leaving 3 bases of the junction unmatched. The germline gives CDR1 SGHRS, CDR2 YFSETQ. The length of the CDR3 is 14 residues. The CDR3 DNA follows: TGCGCCAGCAGCACGGGACAGGGCAACTATGGCTACACCTTC. Translating gives CASSTGQGNYGYTF. The entire variable domain, with the rest obtained from reference TRBV5-1 and TRBJ1-2, is as follows: KAGVTQTPRYLIKTRGQQVTLSCSPISGHRSVSWYQQTPGQGLQFLFEYFSETQRNKGNFPGRFSGRQFSNSRSEMNVSTLELGDSALYLCASSTGQGNYGYTFGSGTRLTVV.

The sample holds one count of this clone. The CDR3 sequence: CASRPPPGAQYF. The CDR3 coding sequence is TGTGCCAGCAGGCCACCCCCAGGGGCCCAGTACTTC. The chain carries TRBV27 and TRBJ2-5, with D perhaps matching TRBD1 (6 bases). The germline V and J ends were trimmed by 6 bases and 9 bases, with 14 bases remaining between them. CDR1 is MNHEY, CDR2 SMNVEV, per germline (reference sequence). The length of the CDR3 is 12 residues.

V usage is TRBV28 and J usage is TRBJ2-7; possible D gene TRBD2, 6 bases. V lost 7 bases and J lost 6, with 19 bases in between. In germline, CDR1 is MDHEN, CDR2 SYDVKM. This CDR3 is built from 14 residues. This CDR3 is CASKPGTSLREQYF. The CDR3 DNA reads TGTGCCAGCAAACCCGGGACTTCCCTACGCGAGCAGTACTTC.

This clone showed up just a few times. V is TRBV30 and J is TRBJ1-1; D remains ambiguous. V lost 2 bases and J lost 4, with 14 bases in between. This CDR3 has 14 residues. The germline V gene has CDR1 GTSNPN and CDR2 SVGIG (reference sequence). CDR3 amino acids: CAWSFMLEVTEAFF. The CDR3 DNA sequence: TGTGCCTGGAGTTTCATGTTGGAGGTCACTGAAGCTTTCTTT.

This chain joins TRBV2 and TRBJ2-2; 8 bases are shared with TRBD1. The CDR3 length is 16 residues. The V and J ends lost 5 bases and 4 bases, in that order; junction bases with no gene match: 9. CDR1 and CDR2 from the germline V gene are SNHLY and FYNNEI. Here the CDR3 reads CASSPPGQGGTGELFF. For the CDR3, the DNA is TGTGCCAGCAGTCCCCCCGGACAGGGTGGCACCGGGGAGCTGTTTTTT.

V usage is TRBV30 and J usage is TRBJ1-2, with 7 bases fitting TRBD1. Losses at the gene ends were 6 bases for V and 4 bases for J; bases not matched to a gene: 11. This CDR3 spans 14 amino acids. Germline assignment: CDR1 GTSNPN and CDR2 SVGIG (reference sequence). The CDR3 is CACLGGDSLYGYTF. DNA of the CDR3: TGTGCCTGCCTAGGTGGGGACAGCCTCTATGGCTACACCTTC.

The genes are TRBV6-1 and TRBJ1-1; D not certain. The V gene's germline CDR1 is MNHNS and CDR2 SASEGT. V lost 4 bases and J lost 8, with 11 bases in between. The CDR3 loop spans 12 amino acids. For the CDR3, the DNA is TGTGCCAGCAGTGGTACTCTGAAAGAAGCTTTCTTT. Its translation is CASSGTLKEAFF.

The rearrangement links TRBV5-4 to TRBJ1-4, with TRBD1 matching over 9 bases. The CDR3 length is 14 residues. J was trimmed by 7 bases and V by 3 bases; bases with no gene match: 4. Germline CDR1 and CDR2: SGHNT and YYREEE (reference sequence). In DNA, the CDR3 is TGTGCCAGCAGCTCCCGGGACAGGGTTGAAAAACTGTTTTTT. Its protein is CASSSRDRVEKLFF.

V is TRBV5-1 and J is TRBJ1-1; TRBD1 agrees at 9 bases. J gave up 6 bases and V 3 bases, and 6 bases lay outside the gene matches. Germline V lookup: CDR1 SGHRS, CDR2 YFSETQ. There are 14 residues in the CDR3. The CDR3 spells CASSWGQGKAEAFF. The CDR3 nucleotides are TGCGCCAGCAGCTGGGGACAGGGAAAGGCTGAAGCTTTCTTT.

The CDR3 spells CASSPRDGRNEKLFF. The CDR3 coding sequence is TGTGCCAGCTCACCAAGGGACGGGAGAAATGAAAAACTGTTTTTT. The rearrangement links TRBV18 to TRBJ1-4; D possibly corresponds to TRBD1 (5 bases). The CDR3 covers 15 residues. Looked up from germline, CDR1 is KGHSH and CDR2 is LQKENI. Trimming left V 2 bases short and J 5 bases short, with 12 bases between.

The genes are TRBV28 and TRBJ2-7; 9 bases fit TRBD1. There are 13 residues in the CDR3. The junction had 2 bases not matched to a gene; V was cut back by 8 bases and J by 0 bases. Per the germline V gene, CDR1 is MDHEN and CDR2 is SYDVKM. The CDR3 reads CASRDRDSYEQYF. The CDR3 DNA is TGTGCCAGCCGGGACAGGGACTCCTACGAGCAGTACTTC.

The chain joins TRBV9 to TRBJ1-2, with 7 bases fitting TRBD1. The trim removed 4 bases at V and 4 bases at J, leaving 10 bases unmatched. CDR1 and CDR2 from the germline V gene are SGDLS and YYNGEE. There are 15 residues in the CDR3. This chain's CDR3 is CASSQGGPQLYGYTF. In DNA, the CDR3 is TGTGCCAGCAGCCAGGGGGGCCCTCAACTCTATGGCTACACCTTC.

The gene calls are TRBV7-2 and TRBJ1-1, with 8 positions matching TRBD1. This CDR3 comprises 15 residues. V lost 5 bases and J lost 5; bases outside the gene matches: 10. Per germline, CDR1 SGHTA and CDR2 FQGNSA. The CDR3 region is CASSDWTGRETEAFF. The CDR3 nucleotides read TGTGCCAGCAGCGACTGGACAGGGAGGGAGACTGAAGCTTTCTTT.

The chain links TRBV2 to TRBJ2-7; the D gene is possibly TRBD2 (6 bases). V lost 8 bases, J lost 3 bases, and 8 bases lay in between. This CDR3 has 11 amino acids. CDR1 SNHLY and CDR2 FYNNEI come from the germline V gene. CDR3 sequence: CASRDFYEQYF. In DNA, the CDR3 is TGTGCCAGCCGGGACTTCTACGAGCAGTACTTC.

CDR3 region: CASSPINRENIQYF. The CDR3 DNA reads TGTGCCAGCAGTCCGATTAACAGGGAAAACATTCAGTACTTC. V usage is TRBV6-5 and J usage is TRBJ2-4; the D gene is possibly TRBD1 (6 bases). V dropped 5 bases and J dropped 5 bases, with 13 bases sitting between them. This CDR3 comprises 14 residues. From germline, CDR1 is MNHEY and CDR2 SVGAGI.

This sequence joins TRBV5-1 and TRBJ2-7; TRBD1 matches at 7 bases. Trimming took 4 bases from V and 2 from J; bases not matched to a gene: 6. CDR1 is SGHRS, CDR2 YFSETQ, per germline. The CDR3 consists of 14 residues. The CDR3 DNA is TGCGCCAGCAGCGGGAACAGGGGTACCTACGAGCAGTACTTC. As protein: CASSGNRGTYEQYF.

This clone was detected once. The chain couples TRBV10-3 to TRBJ1-2; D gene unclear. V shed 2 bases and J shed 3 bases, with 7 bases lying between them. Per germline, CDR1 ENHRY and CDR2 SYGVKD. The CDR3 length is 13 residues. The CDR3 nucleotides are TGTGCCATCAGTGAGGGCGGGCACTATGGCTACACCTTC. Translating it yields CAISEGGHYGYTF.

This chain connects TRBV27 to TRBJ2-2; TRBD1 agrees at 9 bases. Germline V gene lookup returns CDR1 MNHEY and CDR2 SMNVEV (reference sequence). Trimming at V came to 2 bases and at J to 0 bases, leaving 4 bases not matched to a gene. This CDR3 comprises 17 residues. Written as DNA, the CDR3 is TGTGCCAGCAGTTTACGCACAGGGGGCGCGAACACCGGGGAGCTGTTTTTT. Its protein product is CASSLRTGGANTGELFF.

This clone has only one observation. The V and J genes are TRBV9 and TRBJ1-4; D not resolved. V lost 4 bases and J lost 1, with 11 bases in between. Germline V gene lookup returns CDR1 SGDLS and CDR2 YYNGEE. The CDR3 length is 15 residues. The CDR3 protein is CASSFYSGTNEKLFF. CDR3 bases: TGTGCCAGCAGCTTCTACAGTGGAACTAATGAAAAACTGTTTTTT.

This chain links TRBV19 with TRBJ1-5; unclear D gene. Trimming took off 6 bases at V and 0 bases at J, with 6 bases between the two ends. Germline CDR1 is LNHDA and CDR2 is SQIVND (reference sequence). The CDR3 extends over 13 amino acids. The CDR3 loop is CASSYSSNQPQHF. The CDR3 nucleotides read TGTGCCAGTAGCTACAGTAGCAATCAGCCCCAGCATTTT.

The table lists this clone with a count of one. V gene TRBV6-6 combines with J gene TRBJ2-1, with D perhaps TRBD2 (6 bases). Germline CDR1 reads MNHNY; CDR2 reads SVGAGI (reference sequence). The CDR3 covers 12 residues. The V end lost 7 bases, the J end lost 7 bases, and 11 bases lay between the germline ends. DNA for the CDR3: TGTGCCAGCACCCTCGGGGGTAATGAGCAGTTCTTC. It yields the protein CASTLGGNEQFF.